This TCR beta chain comes out of a study of response to subunit inactivated influenza vaccine. There are many counts of this clonotype. TCRdb redid the calling of the RT-PCR reads with MiXCR, one entry per CDR3 protein. The table includes 500,000 to 550,000 distinct CDR3 sequences, roughly 8.2% detected once. The trim removed 5 bases at V and 0 bases at J, leaving 11 bases unmatched. Germline-derived CDR1 and CDR2 are DFQATT and SNEGSKA (reference sequence). This CDR3 has 16 residues. The J gene is TRBJ2-5, the V gene TRBV20-1; TRBD2 aligns across 8 bases. The TCR comes from a man aged 50-75 years who received an inactivated influenza vaccine. This material consisted of PBMCs from blood, taken roughly 24 months after vaccination. The CDR3 nucleotides read TGCAGTGCTCAGAACCCGGGACTAGGCTACCAAGAGACCCAGTACTTC. It encodes CSAQNPGLGYQETQYF.